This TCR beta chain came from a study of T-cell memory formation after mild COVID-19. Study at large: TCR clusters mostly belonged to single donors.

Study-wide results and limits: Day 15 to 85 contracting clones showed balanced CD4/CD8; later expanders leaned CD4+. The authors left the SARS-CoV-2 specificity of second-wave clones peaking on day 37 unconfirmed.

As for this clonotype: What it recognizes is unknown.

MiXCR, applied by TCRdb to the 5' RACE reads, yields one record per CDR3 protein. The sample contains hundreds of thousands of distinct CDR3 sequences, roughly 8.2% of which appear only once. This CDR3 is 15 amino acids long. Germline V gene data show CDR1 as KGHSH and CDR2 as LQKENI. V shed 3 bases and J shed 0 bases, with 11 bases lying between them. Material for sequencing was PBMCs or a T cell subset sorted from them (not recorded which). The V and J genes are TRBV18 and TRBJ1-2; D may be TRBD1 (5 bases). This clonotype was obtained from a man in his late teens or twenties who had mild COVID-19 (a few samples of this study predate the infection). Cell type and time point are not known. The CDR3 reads CASSPSGSTNYGYTF. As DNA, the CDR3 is TGTGCCAGCTCACCGTCAGGGTCCACTAACTATGGCTACACCTTC.